This TCR beta chain was captured by sequencing in a study of T cell changes during pregnancy in multiple sclerosis. Assay used: immunoSEQ multiplex PCR; TCRdb lists only in-frame clones, some missing. The table has about 74,000 clones, around 90% seen once. This specimen was peripheral blood, taken after pregnancy. This TCR was sampled from a female donor in good health, enrolled as a control in a pregnancy study.

CDR3 sequence reads: CASSHPGRERHEKLFF. The CDR3 DNA reads as TGCGCCAGCAGCCATCCAGGCAGGGAACGCCATGAAAAACTGTTTTTT. The V call is TRBV4-1, the J call TRBJ1-4, with D possibly matching TRBD1 (5 bases). The CDR3 totals 16 residues. Looked up from germline, CDR1 is MGHRA and CDR2 is YSYEKL. Trimming left V 3 bases short and J 6 bases short, with 17 bases between.